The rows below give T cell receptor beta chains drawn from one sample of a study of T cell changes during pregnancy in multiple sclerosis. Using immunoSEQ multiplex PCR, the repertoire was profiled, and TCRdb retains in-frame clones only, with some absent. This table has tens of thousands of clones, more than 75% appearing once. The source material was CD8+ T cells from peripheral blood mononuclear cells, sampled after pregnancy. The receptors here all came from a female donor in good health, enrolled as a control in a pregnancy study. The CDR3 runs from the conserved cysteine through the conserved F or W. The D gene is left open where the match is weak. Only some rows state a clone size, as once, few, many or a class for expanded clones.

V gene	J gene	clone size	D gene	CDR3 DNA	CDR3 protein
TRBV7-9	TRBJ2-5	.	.	TGTGCCAGCAGATCCGGCGGGACCCAAGAGACCCAGTACTTC	CASRSGGTQETQYF
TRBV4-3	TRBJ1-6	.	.	TGCGCCAGCAGCCAAGTGTCCGGGGTCGGATCACCCCTCCACTTT	CASSQVSGVGSPLHF
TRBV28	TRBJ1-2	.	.	TGTGCCAGCAGTCAGGACTCTGTTGCCTTC	CASSQDSVAF
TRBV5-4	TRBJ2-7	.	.	TGTGCCAGCAGCTTCCCCGGACTTGCCGAAAGGGAGCAGTACTTC	CASSFPGLAEREQYF
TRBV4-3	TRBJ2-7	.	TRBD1	TGCGCCAGCAGCCAAGAAGAAGGACAGGTTTCCTACGAGCAGTACTTC	CASSQEEGQVSYEQYF
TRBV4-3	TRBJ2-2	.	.	TGCGCCAGCAGCCAAGACGCCGGGTGGGAGCTGTTTTTT	CASSQDAGWELFF
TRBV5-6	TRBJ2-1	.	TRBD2	TGTGCCAGCAGCTCGACTAGCGGGGGGGCCAGGAATGAGCAGTTCTTC	CASSSTSGGARNEQFF
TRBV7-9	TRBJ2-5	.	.	TGTGCCAGCAGCTTTAAAAGACAGGGAGGTCAAGAGACCCAGTACTTC	CASSFKRQGGQETQYF
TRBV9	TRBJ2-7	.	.	TGTGCCAGCAGCGTAGGCCGGGGTTCCTACGAGCAGTACTTC	CASSVGRGSYEQYF
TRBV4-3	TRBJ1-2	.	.	TGCGCCAGCAGCCCCGGGGCGGGGGCGGATGGCTACACCTTC	CASSPGAGADGYTF
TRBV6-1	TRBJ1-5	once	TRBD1	TGTGCCAGCAGAGGGGGACAGGGGGCAAAACAGCCCCAGCATTTT	CASRGGQGAKQPQHF
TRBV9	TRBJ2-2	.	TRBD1	TGTGCTAGCAGCCCCGATGGGACAGCGAACACCGGGGAGCTGTTTTTT	CASSPDGTANTGELFF
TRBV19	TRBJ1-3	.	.	TGTGCCAGTAGTCCCCGGACAGCCTACACCATATATTTT	CASSPRTAYTIYF
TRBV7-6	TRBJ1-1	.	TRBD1	TGTGCCAGCAGCGGGGGACAGGGGGTAGAAGCTTTCTTT	CASSGGQGVEAFF
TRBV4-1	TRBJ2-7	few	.	TGCGCCAGCAGCCAAGATGATAGCTACGAGCAGTACTTC	CASSQDDSYEQYF
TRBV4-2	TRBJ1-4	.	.	TGTGCCAGCAGCCAAGACGAGCGGGTTAGTGAAAAACTGTTTTTT	CASSQDERVSEKLFF
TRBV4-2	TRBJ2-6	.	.	TGTGCCAGCAGCCCTTCTAGGGGCTCTGGGGCCAACGTCCTGACTTTC	CASSPSRGSGANVLTF
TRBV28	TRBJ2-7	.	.	TGTGCCAGCAGTTTCGAACCACAGGGTTACGAGCAGTACTTC	CASSFEPQGYEQYF
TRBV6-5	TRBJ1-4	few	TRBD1	TGTGCCAGCAGTGGGGACAGGAGGAATGAAAAACTGTTTTTT	CASSGDRRNEKLFF
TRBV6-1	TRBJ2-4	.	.	TGTGCCAGCAGTGACGGGGAGAGTAAAAACATTCAGTACTTC	CASSDGESKNIQYF
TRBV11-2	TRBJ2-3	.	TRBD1	TGTGCCAGCAGCTTACCGACAGGGAATGGGGATACGCAGTATTTT	CASSLPTGNGDTQYF
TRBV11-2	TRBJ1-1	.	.	TGTGCCAGCAGCAGGGACACCCCGAACACTGAAGCTTTCTTT	CASSRDTPNTEAFF
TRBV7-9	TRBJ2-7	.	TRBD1	TGTGCCAGCAGCTCCCGGGACAGTTCCTACGAGCAGTACTTC	CASSSRDSSYEQYF
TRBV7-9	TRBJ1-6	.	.	TGTGCCAGCAGCTTAGCGGTGGGGGCAAGCTCCTATAATTCACCCCTCCACTTT	CASSLAVGASSYNSPLHF
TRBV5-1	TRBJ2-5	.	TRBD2	TGCGCCAGCAGCTTGGGTCAGGGCCTAGCGGCCAAAGAGACCCAGTACTTC	CASSLGQGLAAKETQYF
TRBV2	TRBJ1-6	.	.	TGTGCCAGCAGGGAAGACAGGAATTCACCCCTCCACTTT	CASREDRNSPLHF
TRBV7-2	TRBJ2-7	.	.	TGTGCCAGCAGCTCCGACAGGTTCCCCTACGAGCAGTACTTC	CASSSDRFPYEQYF
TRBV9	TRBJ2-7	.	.	TGTGCCAGCAGCCCCCCCGACAGATACGAGCAGTACTTC	CASSPPDRYEQYF
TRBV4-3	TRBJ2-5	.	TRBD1	TGCGCCAGCAGCCAAGAGGTTTCCGGGCCAGGGGGCGAGACCCAGTACTTC	CASSQEVSGPGGETQYF
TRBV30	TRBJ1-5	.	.	TGTGCCTGGAGTGTACAGGACAATCAGCCCCAGCATTTT	CAWSVQDNQPQHF
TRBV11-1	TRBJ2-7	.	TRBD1	TGTGCCAGCAGCCCGGGGACAGGGGTCAACGAGCAGTACTTC	CASSPGTGVNEQYF